The present T cell receptor beta chain was sequenced within a study of identical twins (dated by TCRdb to 2016 to 2017). Regarding the research as a whole: To test whether fetal clonotypes persist, the study used deep sequencing on TCR alpha and beta repertoires from monozygotic twins, unrelated adults of various ages, and cord blood. Replicate twin experiments were performed at different times using different library preparation protocols to rule out contamination. Broader findings and caveats from the paper: Fewer insertions were carried by abundant cord blood beta clonotypes; a weaker similar trend was observed in young adult naive repertoires, while no such trend was observed in memory repertoires. Excess twin sharing in beta out-of-frame sequences was weaker because fewer shared sequences lowered the signal-to-noise ratio. Invariant T cells such as MAIT and iNKT could partly confound zero-insertion analyses, although diverse VJ usage argued against such confounding for most clonotypes. In monozygotic twins, out-of-frame TCR alpha sharing was systematically underestimated by recombination models, although the models agreed with sharing between unrelated individuals. Because the same donors could not be followed over many years, the conclusions relied on cross-sectional statistical analysis. Compared with coincidental sharing between unrelated individuals, out-of-frame TCR alpha sequences shared between twins had an excess of sequences with low generation probability.

V is clipped by 5 bases and J by 3 bases, and the sequence between their germline boundaries is 14 bases long. The CDR3, cysteine through phenylalanine, is 13 amino acids long. Only the CDR3 DNA is retained, 39 bases long and in frame from the first base. Per the germline V gene, SQVTM is the CDR1 and ANQGSEA is the CDR2. On this clonotype itself: Its binding antigen is unknown. Within one base of it there is no much larger clone, and no base qualities were kept.

Every donor was a healthy Caucasian. The twin cohort comprised three pairs of female monozygotic twins, all aged roughly 18 to 29 years. Positive isolation kits from Invitrogen were used to isolate the CD4+ and CD8+ T cell populations. Library generation was performed with 5' RACE. Sequenced using an Illumina HiSeq 2000. A universal primer binding site was added through template switching, and the final cDNA carried a unique molecular identifier so that TCR cDNA molecules could be counted accurately. Specific primers in the conserved constant-segment region were used to synthesize first-strand cDNA for the TCR alpha and beta chains. To control for contamination, every cDNA library carried two barcodes: a SMART-Mk sample barcode plus Illumina barcodes. Two successive PCR steps introduced TruSeq adapter sequences along with Illumina sample barcodes. The Illumina HiSeq platform was used with custom primers to sequence TCR alpha and beta cDNA libraries. The authors' analysis ran thus. MiGEC processed the raw reads to extract unique molecular identifiers, while MiXCR was used to determine the CDR3 positions. Recombination models were inferred per individual with the repgenHMM and IGoR tools using an EM algorithm. The tcR package in R was used for shared clonotype analysis, with sharing normalized by the product of cloneset sizes. To study raw recombination free of thymic and clonal selection effects, out-of-frame nonproductive sequences were analyzed. TCRdb reprocessed the public reads (quality trimming at Q25 with fastp, clone calling with MiXCR) and kept in-frame beta chains. Identical CDR3 protein sequences are pooled into one entry, listed with their most common genes and DNA. The V and J calls and clone size are TCRdb's, not the authors'. The sample data list 450,000 or so distinct CDR3 sequences, and approximately 15% of these were observed just once. The ten largest clones add up to 0.52% of the sample.

The same sample was also studied in work on yellow fever vaccine responses in identical twins. As described in the second report: According to the authors, in identical twins the way T cells responded to vaccination appeared partly convergent and partly personalized. In the study, vaccine-responding T cell clones were precisely tracked in identical twins.

The chain uses TRBV29-1 and TRBJ2-7; there is no confident call for the D gene. The receptor comes from a woman younger than 30 in good health. The source material was CD4+ T cells sorted from blood. CDR3 protein: CSVSGGPLYEQYF. The bases read TGCAGCGTTTCGGGTGGACCCCTCTACGAGCAGTACTTC.